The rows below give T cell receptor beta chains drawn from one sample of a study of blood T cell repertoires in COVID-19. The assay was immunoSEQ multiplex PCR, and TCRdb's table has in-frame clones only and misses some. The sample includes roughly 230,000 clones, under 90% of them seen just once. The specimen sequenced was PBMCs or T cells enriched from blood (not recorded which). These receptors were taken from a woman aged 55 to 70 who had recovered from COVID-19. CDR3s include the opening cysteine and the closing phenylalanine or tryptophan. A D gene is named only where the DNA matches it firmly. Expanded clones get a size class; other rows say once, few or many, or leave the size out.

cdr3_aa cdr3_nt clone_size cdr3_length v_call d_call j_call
CATSRVSLDYLGTDTQYF TGTGCCACCAGCAGAGTTAGCCTCGACTACCTAGGCACAGATACGCAGTATTTT NA 18 TRBV15 NA TRBJ2-3
CASSQELATNQPQHF TGCGCCAGCAGCCAAGAGTTAGCAACCAATCAGCCCCAGCATTTT NA 15 TRBV4-1 NA TRBJ1-5
CASSPPGLAYEQYF TGTGCCAGCAGCCCTCCGGGACTAGCCTACGAGCAGTACTTC few 14 TRBV7-2 TRBD2 TRBJ2-7
CASSQVLGVYEQYF TGTGCCAGCAGCCAAGTCCTAGGTGTGTACGAGCAGTACTTC NA 14 TRBV3-1/TRBV3-2 NA TRBJ2-7
CASSLRVSGGEDTQYF TGTGCCAGCAGCCTACGAGTTAGCGGAGGGGAAGATACGCAGTATTTT NA 16 TRBV7-2 NA TRBJ2-3
CAISESRHPGQYF TGTGCCATCAGTGAGTCCCGACATCCCGGGCAGTACTTC NA 13 TRBV10-3 NA TRBJ2-7
CASSSGLAGAVNTGELFF TGTGCCAGCAGCAGCGGACTAGCGGGGGCCGTTAACACCGGGGAGCTGTTTTTT NA 18 TRBV7-3 TRBD2 TRBJ2-2
CASSLVPGQDSYGYTF TGTGCCAGCAGCTTAGTTCCGGGACAGGATAGCTATGGCTACACCTTC once 16 TRBV7-2 TRBD1 TRBJ1-2
CASRDRGNQPQHF TGTGCCAGCCGGGACAGGGGAAATCAGCCCCAGCATTTT NA 13 TRBV19 TRBD1 TRBJ1-5
CATFRGPAGNEKLFF TGTGCCACCTTCAGGGGGCCCGCGGGTAATGAAAAACTGTTTTTT NA 15 TRBV2 TRBD1 TRBJ1-4
CASSFPSRGENYEQYF TGTGCCAGCAGCTTCCCCTCCAGGGGCGAGAACTACGAGCAGTACTTC NA 16 TRBV7-8 NA TRBJ2-7
CASSPQAGTPYNEQFF TGTGCCAGTAGTCCCCAGGCGGGGACCCCCTACAATGAGCAGTTCTTC NA 16 TRBV19 NA TRBJ2-1
CASSPEYEAFF TGTGCCAGCAGTCCCGAGTATGAAGCTTTCTTT NA 11 TRBV2 NA TRBJ1-1
CASSPIAGASQETQYF TGTGCCAGCAGCCCAATAGCGGGGGCCTCTCAAGAGACCCAGTACTTC NA 16 TRBV7-3 TRBD2 TRBJ2-5
CASSQEGETYEQYF TGTGCCAGCAGCCAAGAGGGAGAGACCTACGAGCAGTACTTC few 14 TRBV4-2 NA TRBJ2-7
CAWSVGQQETQYF TGTGCCTGGAGTGTGGGACAGCAAGAGACCCAGTACTTC NA 13 TRBV30 TRBD1 TRBJ2-5
CASSQDRAGPSPLHF TGTGCCAGCAGCCAAGATAGAGCAGGGCCTTCACCCCTCCACTTT NA 15 TRBV4-2 NA TRBJ1-6
CASINRVATNEKLFF TGTGCCAGCATTAATCGGGTTGCAACTAATGAAAAACTGTTTTTT NA 15 TRBV21-1 NA TRBJ1-4
CASSLTSGYPYEQYF TGCGCCAGCAGCTTGACTAGCGGCTATCCCTACGAGCAGTACTTC NA 15 TRBV5-1 TRBD2 TRBJ2-7
CASSQDPADRYGYTF TGCGCCAGCAGCCAAGACCCAGCGGACCGATATGGCTACACCTTC NA 15 TRBV4-1 NA TRBJ1-2